This T cell receptor beta chain was obtained from a study of blood T cell repertoires in COVID-19. The overall study: The samples span acute and convalescent COVID-19 from the United States, Italy and Spain. PBMCs, B-cell-depleted T cells, or T cells were the source of the cDNA or gDNA that made up the material.

The CDR3 contains 16 residues. As handled by the study authors: Amplification with reference gene primers provided the estimates of nucleated cell counts. Using immunoSEQ multiplex PCR, the repertoire was profiled, and TCRdb retains in-frame clones only, with some absent. For V, J and clone size, that table is used; D and trimming come from the DNA. The sample carries approximately 20,000 clones, around 90% recorded once. This receptor was taken from a human donor in a cohort sampled during active COVID-19. This chain joins TRBV21-1 and TRBJ1-2. TRBV21-1 is flagged as a pseudogene. The sample taken for sequencing was peripheral blood. CDR3: CASSQGVEFTNYGYTF. CDR3 in DNA: TGTGCCAGCAGCCAAGGGGTGGAGTTTACTAACTATGGCTACACCTTC.